Presented here are 29 T cell receptor beta chains from one specimen sequenced in a study of T cells in Graves' hyperthyroidism and ophthalmopathy. The CDR3 regions of TCR beta were amplified from RNA transcripts. A first-round RT-PCR of the TCR CDR3 used the HTBI primer set. MiXCR, run by TCRdb on the multiplex PCR reads, gives a single entry per CDR3 protein. The sample lists 600,000 or so distinct CDR3 sequences, about 14% occurring once. Specimen: blood. These receptors came from a woman in her fifties or sixties with Graves' ophthalmopathy.

This clonotype has just a few counts. The chain uses TRBV5-1 and TRBJ2-2; a possible D gene is TRBD2 (6 bases). The V and J ends lost 5 bases and 4 bases respectively, with 30 bases between them. The CDR3 length is 20 residues. Germline lookup yields CDR1 SGHRS and CDR2 YFSETQ. The CDR3 bases are TGCGCCAGCAGTTATTTTGCGTTAGTCGGGGCGTCCGGGGGCACCGGGGAGCTGTTTTTT. Translating gives CASSYFALVGASGGTGELFF.

This clonotype was counted ten times or more. This rearrangement joins TRBV4-3 to TRBJ1-1; maybe TRBD1 (5 bases). Germline values: CDR1 LGHNA, CDR2 YSLEER. Trimming pared 0 bases from V and 7 bases from J, leaving 15 bases between. This CDR3 is 15 amino acids long. CDR3 loop: CASSQDLRVDGEAFF. The CDR3 region has the DNA TGCGCCAGCAGCCAAGATCTCAGGGTAGATGGTGAAGCTTTCTTT.

This clonotype has at least ten counts. The V call is TRBV7-2, the J call TRBJ1-2; D is unresolved. Germline V CDR1 and CDR2: SGHTA, FQGNSA. Trimming left V 1 base short and J 2 bases short, with 11 bases between. The CDR3 loop spans 15 amino acids. The CDR3 nucleotides are TGTGCCAGCAGCTTAGATCCCCAGAGAAACTATGGCTACACCTTC. Encoded protein: CASSLDPQRNYGYTF.

This clonotype has a handful of counts. One end of the junction fails to match germline, which may point to a read error. V and J are TRBV7-7 and TRBJ1-5, with D possibly TRBD1 on 6 matching bases. Germline V lookup: CDR1 SSHAT, CDR2 FNYEAQ (reference sequence). The CDR3 sequence is 16 residues long. The CDR3 region is CASSQGTDNSNQPQHF. CDR3 in DNA: TGTGCTAGCAGTCAGGGGACGGACAATAGCAATCAGCCCCAGCATTTT.

This clonotype appeared many times. The chain couples TRBV27 to TRBJ1-5, with no clear D. Trimming took 8 bases from V and 6 from J, leaving 11 bases between them. From germline, CDR1 is MNHEY and CDR2 SMNVEV (reference sequence). The CDR3 spans 12 residues. The CDR3 coding sequence is TGTGCCAGCTCACAAGGAGGTCAGCCCCAGCATTTT. Residues: CASSQGGQPQHF.

The chain couples TRBV19 to TRBJ2-7; D might be TRBD1 or TRBD2, each matching 6 bases. Trimming shortened V by 7 bases and J by 7 bases, and 26 bases separated the two germline ends. Germline loops: CDR1 LNHDA, CDR2 SQIVND (reference sequence). The CDR3 consists of 16 residues. In DNA form, the CDR3 reads TGTGCCAGTAACCGGGGGCTAGAGTTTCTGGGGGAAGAGCAGTACTTC. Encoded protein: CASNRGLEFLGEEQYF.

This clonotype was found a few times. The rearrangement joins TRBV30 to TRBJ2-1; D gene unclear. The germline V and J ends were trimmed by 4 bases and 6 bases, with 16 bases remaining between them. The CDR3 has 14 residues. From germline, CDR1 is GTSNPN and CDR2 SVGIG (reference sequence). CDR3 protein: CAWTPRRSGNEQFF. The CDR3 DNA is TGTGCCTGGACCCCCCGCAGGAGTGGCAATGAGCAGTTCTTC.

The chain is built from TRBV7-9 and TRBJ1-1; maybe TRBD1 (6 bases). V was clipped by 5 bases and J by 6 bases, with 16 bases between them. The CDR3 runs to 14 residues. CDR1 and CDR2 from the germline V gene are SEHNR and FQNEAQ (reference sequence). The CDR3 spells CASSPRGAWAEAFF. The CDR3 DNA reads TGTGCCAGCAGCCCTAGGGGGGCATGGGCTGAAGCTTTCTTT.

This clonotype was found many times. DNA of the CDR3: TGTGCCATCAGTGGTAGCGGGAGTGCGTACGAGCAGTACTTC. It specifies CAISGSGSAYEQYF. The V call is TRBV10-3, the J call TRBJ2-7, with 9 bases that match TRBD2. The CDR3 runs 14 residues. After removal of 4 bases from V and 4 bases from J, the junction contained 5 bases not matched to a gene. From germline, CDR1 is ENHRY and CDR2 SYGVKD.

This clonotype occurred a few times. The chain employs TRBV15 and TRBJ2-2; D perhaps matches TRBD1 (6 bases). Germline V gene lookup returns CDR1 LNHNV and CDR2 YYDKDF (reference sequence). Trimming removed 4 bases from V and 1 base from J, with 10 bases in between. The CDR3 contains 15 residues. The CDR3 spells CATSKPGQNTGELFF. The CDR3 DNA follows: TGTGCCACCAGCAAACCGGGACAGAACACCGGGGAGCTGTTTTTT. The entire variable domain, with the rest obtained from reference TRBV15 and TRBJ2-2, is as follows: DAMVIQNPRYQVTQFGKPVTLSCSQTLNHNVMYWYQQKSSQAPKLLFHYYDKDFNNEADTPDNFQSRRPNTSFCFLDIRSPGLGDTAMYLCATSKPGQNTGELFFGEGSRLTVL.

The table lists this clonotype with many counts. The rearrangement joins TRBV12-3 or TRBV12-4 to TRBJ1-2; D possibly corresponds to TRBD1 (6 bases). The CDR3 extends over 16 amino acids. Trimming shortened V by 6 bases and J by 0 bases, and 17 bases separated the two germline ends. CDR3 sequence (DNA): TGTGCCAGCAGCCGCTTAGGGGGAGGGGCTAACTATGGCTACACCTTC. Translation gives CASSRLGGGANYGYTF.

A word on this clonotype: With a much larger clone just one base away, this may be a read error. The chain employs TRBV30 and TRBJ2-7; D gene uncertain. The V end lost 0 bases, the J end lost 7 bases, and 10 bases lay between the germline ends. The length of the CDR3 is 12 residues. Looked up from germline, CDR1 is GTSNPN and CDR2 is SVGIG (reference sequence). The DNA for the CDR3 is TGTGCCTGGAGTGTGAGCATGGGGGAGCAGTACTTC. It specifies CAWSVSMGEQYF.

CDR3 loop: CSVRTSGRARESEQFF. In DNA, the CDR3 is TGCAGCGTTCGGACTAGCGGGAGGGCGAGAGAGAGTGAGCAGTTCTTC. The chain couples TRBV29-1 to TRBJ2-1, with 15 bases identical to TRBD2. The CDR3 length is 16 residues. The ends lost 5 bases at V and 9 bases at J; junction bases unmatched: 11. Germline lookup yields CDR1 SQVTM and CDR2 ANQGSEA.

In this sample, this clonotype turned up many times. The chain has TRBV7-9 and TRBJ2-7, with D tentatively TRBD1 (5 bases). CDR1 is SEHNR and CDR2 is FQNEAQ in the germline V gene (reference sequence). V was pared by 4 bases and J by 2 bases, with 9 bases between. CDR3 length: 13 amino acids. The CDR3 coding sequence is TGTGCCAGCAGCTCACGACAGACCTACGAGCAGTACTTC. This gives the protein CASSSRQTYEQYF.

This clonotype was recorded at least ten times. The V and J genes are TRBV7-2 and TRBJ2-3; 10 positions match TRBD2. CDR1 and CDR2 (germline): SGHTA, FQGNSA. V shed 5 bases and J 4 bases; nucleotides not matched to a gene: 6. The CDR3 is made up of 15 amino acids. The CDR3 region has the DNA TGTGCCAGCAGCACCAACCTAGCGGGAGCAGATACGCAGTATTTT. Translated, it gives CASSTNLAGADTQYF.

The rearrangement uses TRBV24-1 and TRBJ1-2; a possible D gene is TRBD1 (5 bases). V lost 3 bases, J lost 4 bases, and 14 bases lay in between. Germline values: CDR1 KGHDR, CDR2 SFDVKD. The CDR3 spans 15 residues. Here the CDR3 DNA reads TGTGCCACCAGTGATACCCGGGGCAGGAGCTATGGCTACACCTTC. It codes for CATSDTRGRSYGYTF.

There are many counts of this clonotype. The V call is TRBV12-3 or TRBV12-4, the J call TRBJ1-2, with D unclear. CDR3 length: 13 residues. Trimming took off 3 bases at V and 7 bases at J, with 12 bases between the two ends. CDR3 residues: CASSFGLLGGYTF. DNA for the CDR3: TGTGCCAGCAGTTTTGGGTTGTTGGGTGGCTACACCTTC.

Note on this clonotype: The germline gene is not matched at one end of the junction; a read error may be the cause. This chain's CDR3 is CAGSLGGRTGNTQYF. The DNA for the CDR3 is TGTGCCGGTAGTCTCGGAGGGAGGACCGGGAATACGCAGTATTTT. This chain joins TRBV19 and TRBJ2-3; D is possibly TRBD2 (6 bases). Germline-derived CDR1 and CDR2 are LNHDA and SQIVND (reference sequence). The CDR3 loop spans 15 amino acids.

This clonotype was seen ten or more times. The chain carries TRBV11-2 and TRBJ2-3; 12 bases line up with TRBD2. V trimming: 5 bases; J trimming: 0 bases; junction bases outside the gene matches: 12. Germline loops: CDR1 SGHAT, CDR2 FQNNGV. CDR3 length equals 19 residues. CDR3 region: CASSRPISGTSGSTDTQYF. Written as DNA, the CDR3 is TGTGCCAGCAGCCGCCCCATCTCCGGGACTAGCGGGAGCACAGATACGCAGTATTTT.

This clonotype occurred a few times. Being one base from a much bigger clone, this may be a read error. Written as DNA, the CDR3 is TGTGCCAGCAGTGCACCGACTAGTATCGCAGAGACCCTGTACTTC. It specifies CASSAPTSIAETLYF. The genes are TRBV2 and TRBJ2-5, with TRBD2 as a possible D gene (6 bases). The germline V gene has CDR1 SNHLY and CDR2 FYNNEI. This CDR3 is 15 amino acids long. The complete variable domain, with remaining parts taken from reference TRBV2 and TRBJ2-5, reads EPEVTQTPSHQVTQMGQEVILRCVPISNHLYFYWYRQILGQKVEFLVSFYNNEISEKSEIFDDQFSVERPDGSNFTLKIRSTKLEDSAMYFCASSAPTSIAETLYFGPGTRLLVL.

This clonotype was found many times. The V and J genes are TRBV29-1 and TRBJ2-3, with 10 bases that match TRBD1. Unmatched junction bases numbered 8, after V lost 6 bases and J lost 5 bases. The V gene's germline CDR1 is SQVTM and CDR2 ANQGSEA. This CDR3 contains 14 residues. CDR3 DNA sequence: TGCAGCGTCGTGGGACAGGGGATGAGAGATACGCAGTATTTT. Its translation: CSVVGQGMRDTQYF.

Concerning this clonotype: A much bigger clone sits one base away, suggesting this may be a read error. This rearrangement joins TRBV11-2 to TRBJ1-1; D is ambiguous. Germline lookup yields CDR1 SGHAT and CDR2 FQNNGV. The CDR3 loop spans 13 amino acids. The CDR3 DNA reads TGTGCCAGCAGCTTACTCCGGGGAACTGGAGCTTTCTTT. Its translation: CASSLLRGTGAFF.

Many counts were recorded for this clonotype. The gene calls are TRBV7-2 and TRBJ2-3, with 9 positions matching TRBD1. V lost 3 bases and J lost 0; bases outside the gene matches: 19. The germline CDR1 and CDR2 sequences are SGHTA and FQGNSA. CDR3 length: 21 residues. Written as DNA, the CDR3 is TGTGCCAGCAGCTTGAGGTCTGGACAGGGGACGTGGGGGCCTAGCACAGATACGCAGTATTTT. It yields the protein CASSLRSGQGTWGPSTDTQYF.

This clonotype came up many times. CDR3 nucleotides: TGTGCCAGCAGCTTATGGATGAGAGAGCAAGAGACCCAGTACTTC. This codes for CASSLWMREQETQYF. The chain is built from TRBV11-2 and TRBJ2-5; D remains ambiguous. Looked up from germline, CDR1 is SGHAT and CDR2 is FQNNGV. The CDR3 contains 15 residues. Trimming pared 2 bases from V and 2 bases from J, leaving 12 bases between.

This clonotype was seen repeatedly, ten times or more. The rearrangement links TRBV28 to TRBJ2-1; 10 nucleotides match TRBD2. This CDR3 has 16 residues. Germline CDR1 reads MDHEN; CDR2 reads SYDVKM. J lost 2 bases, V lost 7 bases, and 8 bases had no gene match. CDR3 DNA: TGTGCCAGCACTTCAACTAGCGGGATGGCCTACAATGAGCAGTTCTTC. The encoded protein is CASTSTSGMAYNEQFF.

This clonotype was counted many times. The chain carries TRBV20-1 and TRBJ2-3; weak D call: TRBD2 (6 bases). The V end lost 3 bases, the J end lost 3 bases, and 16 bases lay between the germline ends. This CDR3 contains 15 residues. Germline CDR1 reads DFQATT; CDR2 reads SNEGSKA (reference sequence). CDR3: CSARGLAGSTDTQYF. As DNA, the CDR3 is TGCAGTGCTAGGGGGCTTGCGGGAAGTACAGATACGCAGTATTTT.

The table lists this clonotype with many counts. The chain carries TRBV2 and TRBJ2-7; a possible D gene is TRBD2 (6 bases). CDR1 and CDR2 (germline): SNHLY, FYNNEI. The CDR3 spans 14 residues. V lost 3 bases and J lost 4, with 13 bases in between. CDR3 coding DNA: TGTGCCAGCAGTGAGAATCCTAGCGCGTACGAGCAGTACTTC. It is translated as CASSENPSAYEQYF.

This clonotype was counted at least ten times. This chain joins TRBV7-9 and TRBJ2-1; D might be TRBD2 (6 bases). Trimming took off 0 bases at V and 12 bases at J, with 21 bases between the two ends. Germline CDR1 reads SEHNR; CDR2 reads FQNEAQ (reference sequence). CDR3 length equals 16 residues. This CDR3 is CASSLAIRTTIRGQFF. CDR3 in DNA: TGTGCCAGCAGCTTAGCCATTAGGACTACCATTAGGGGGCAGTTCTTC.

This clonotype was seen ten or more times. This chain links TRBV7-3 with TRBJ2-5; TRBD2 agrees at 15 bases. The germline gives CDR1 SGHTA, CDR2 FQGTGA. The CDR3 spans 16 residues. Trimming removed 1 base from V and 4 bases from J; junction bases left unmatched: 1. DNA of the CDR3: TGTGCCAGCAGCTTAATGGGACTAGCGGGAGGAGAGACCCAGTACTTC. Its protein is CASSLMGLAGGETQYF.